What follows is one T cell receptor (beta chain) and its context. This sample is part of a study of blood T cell repertoires in COVID-19. The wider study: Samples came from the United States, Italy and Spain, spanning acute and convalescent COVID-19. Sample material is recorded as cDNA or gDNA derived from T cells, B-cell-depleted T cells, or PBMCs.

As handled by the study authors: Quantification of nucleated cells was approximated via reference gene primer amplification. Sequenced by immunoSEQ multiplex PCR; TCRdb stores in-frame clones only, minus some. V and J calls and clone size are those listed in that table; D and trimming were worked out from the DNA. This sample has 95,000 to 150,000 clones, with more than 60% found just once. The ends were cut back, 7 bases at V and 7 bases at J, with 10 bases in the middle. This CDR3 is 11 amino acids long. Germline V gene lookup returns CDR1 SGHTA and CDR2 FQGNSA. The chain couples TRBV7-2 to TRBJ2-5; no firm D call. The sequence derives from a man aged 65 to 79 with acute or convalescent COVID-19. What was sequenced was peripheral blood. The CDR3 here is CASISGGTQYF. In DNA, the CDR3 is TGTGCCAGCATCTCGGGTGGGACCCAGTACTTC.